This entry describes one T cell receptor beta chain. The specificity of this receptor is unknown. It has no much larger one-base neighbor in the sample; base qualities were not kept. The germline ends are 16 bases apart after V is trimmed by 4 bases and J by 8 bases. The CDR1 and CDR2 encoded by the germline V gene are SGHRS and YFSETQ. From its cysteine to its phenylalanine, the CDR3 spans 14 amino acids. Only the CDR3 DNA is retained, 42 bases long and in frame from the first base. To demonstrate the VDJtools post-analysis software, TCR beta repertoires were profiled from the peripheral blood of some 12 young patients with multiple sclerosis. The patients with multiple sclerosis were children and adolescents between 6 and 15 years of age. These data originate in a study of post-analysis software for immune sequencing data (dated by TCRdb to between 2015 and 2016). A note on the overall study: The recorded disease courses included relapsing-remitting, secondary progressive and progressive-relapsing multiple sclerosis, and some patients had no subtype annotation. The patient repertoires were compared against about a dozen previously published healthy control repertoires obtained from donors aged roughly 6 to 28 years. A subset of samples was prepared in parallel using single-end sample barcoding, then pooled and co-amplified after Illumina adapter ligation.

Receptor libraries were prepared by PCR. The run used an Illumina HiSeq 2500. Unique molecular identifiers were incorporated into TCR beta cDNA libraries to reduce PCR and sequencing biases. Every 1 to 10 million input T cells yielded some 500,000 cDNA molecules, meaning each molecule approximated one T cell. The same protocol used for the earlier healthy control dataset was applied to prepare and sequence the patient libraries. Within a given batch, samples were prepared together, multiplexed and sequenced on the same HiSeq lane. Per the original workflow: Raw barcoded reads were processed with MIGEC, and single-read molecular identifier groups were discarded before consensus assembly and CDR3 extraction. VDJtools was used for post-analysis of the clonotype tables, with diversity normalized by down-sampling every dataset to the smallest sample size. Repertoire overlap clustering matched CDR3 amino acid but not nucleotide sequences to correct batch-related cross-sample contamination. TCRdb handled the public reads itself, with Q25 trimming in fastp and clone calling in MiXCR, and kept productive beta chains. Here each entry gathers all rows of one CDR3 protein and keeps the most common genes and DNA. Clone size and V and J calls follow TCRdb, not the original study. This sample gives around 700,000 distinct CDR3 sequences in total; approximately 59% of them show up just once. The top ten hold about 11% of the sample.

The paper as a whole reports these results and caveats: Direct clustering with F measure revealed strong co-clustering of samples prepared in the same batch, which led to a batch-effect correction. Compared with controls, multiple sclerosis patients had significantly lower normalized Chao1 diversity, a finding suggesting substantial peripheral T-cell clonal expansion. Significantly higher frequencies in patients than in controls were found for roughly 5 TRBV segments, including TRBV5-6, TRBV5-1 and TRBV20-1. The control group was slightly older than the multiple sclerosis patient group.

The clonotype comes from a girl aged 2 to 9 with multiple sclerosis. The sequenced sample consisted of blood. The sequence links TRBV5-1 to TRBJ2-1; the D gene is perhaps TRBD2, on 6 matching bases. The CDR3 reads as follows: CASSQRLGADEQFF. The DNA reads TGCGCCAGCAGCCAACGACTAGGCGCCGATGAGCAGTTCTTC.